The clone carrying this T cell receptor beta chain was observed a single time. One end of the junction fails to match germline, which may point to a read error. In the study's own analysis: Reference gene primer amplification gave nucleated cell count estimates. TCRdb's table, derived via immunoSEQ multiplex PCR, lists solely in-frame clones and lacks some. V and J calls and clone size are copied from that table; D and trimming were computed from the DNA. The sample consists of about 170,000 clones, just over 90% of them appearing once. The data originate from a study of blood T cell repertoires in COVID-19. Study-level information: Samples of COVID-19 (acute and convalescent) were obtained from the United States, Italy and Spain. The analysed material was cDNA or gDNA that came from T cells, B-cell-depleted T cells, or PBMCs.

The Seattle site enrolled patients during active infection and followed them longitudinally. The CDR3 loop spans 15 amino acids. Germline CDR1 reads GTSNPN; CDR2 reads SVGIG (reference sequence). The sequence was obtained from a man between 18 and 35 years old with COVID-19, enrolled during active disease. The sample was peripheral blood. The chain joins TRBV30 to TRBJ1-4; 7 positions agree with TRBD1. CDR3 nucleotide sequence: TGTGCCTGGAGTGGGCAGGGGGTCTTTAATGAAAAACTGCTTTTT. It is translated as CAWSGQGVFNEKLLF. The entire variable domain, with the rest obtained from reference TRBV30 and TRBJ1-4, is as follows: SQTIHQWPATLVQPVGSPLSLECTVEGTSNPNLYWYRQAAGRGLQLLFYSVGIGQISSEVPQNLSASRPQDRQFILSSKKLLLSDSGFYLCAWSGQGVFNEKLLFGSGTQLSVL.